This TCR beta chain comes out of a study of CD8 T cells in Susac syndrome. This clonotype has a single count. With random hexamers, reverse transcription was performed on roughly 0.5 to 1 ug of RNA. TCRdb independently ran MiXCR on the immunoSEQ multiplex PCR reads; one entry per CDR3 protein. The data show hundreds of thousands of distinct CDR3 sequences, 70% to 90% seen once. Trimming pared 9 bases from V and 2 bases from J, leaving 19 bases between. Germline assignment: CDR1 MNHEY and CDR2 SVGEGT. The CDR3 consists of 16 residues. This clonotype was sampled from a human donor with multiple sclerosis. The material sequenced was CD8+ T cells from PBMCs. The chain carries TRBV6-2 or TRBV6-3 and TRBJ2-2, with D perhaps matching TRBD1 (6 bases). The CDR3 DNA sequence: TGTGCCAGTTCTAGTCACAGGGCTACAAACACCGGGGAGCTGTTTTTT. Its protein product is CASSSHRATNTGELFF.